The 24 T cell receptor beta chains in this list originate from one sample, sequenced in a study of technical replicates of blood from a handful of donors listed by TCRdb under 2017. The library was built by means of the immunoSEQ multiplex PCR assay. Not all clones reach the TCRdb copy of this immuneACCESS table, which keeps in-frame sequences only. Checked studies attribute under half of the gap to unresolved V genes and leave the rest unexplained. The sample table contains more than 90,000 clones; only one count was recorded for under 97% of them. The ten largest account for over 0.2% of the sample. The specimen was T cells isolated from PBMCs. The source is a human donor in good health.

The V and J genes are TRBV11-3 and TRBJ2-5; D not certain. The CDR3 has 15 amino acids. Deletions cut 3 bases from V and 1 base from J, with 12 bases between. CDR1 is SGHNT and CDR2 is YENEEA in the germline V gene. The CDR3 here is CASSLGRQIQETQYF. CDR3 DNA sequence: TGTGCCAGCAGCTTGGGCAGGCAGATCCAAGAGACCCAGTACTTC.

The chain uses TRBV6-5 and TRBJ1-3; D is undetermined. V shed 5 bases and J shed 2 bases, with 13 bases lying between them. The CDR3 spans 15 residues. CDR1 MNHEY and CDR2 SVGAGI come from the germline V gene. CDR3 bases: TGTGCCAGCAGTCGAGGGCCCGGAACTGGAAACACCATATATTTT. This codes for CASSRGPGTGNTIYF.

The CDR3 region has the DNA TGTGCCTGGAGGGGGGGTTTCGGATACAATGAGCAGTTCTTC. It is translated as CAWRGGFGYNEQFF. This rearrangement joins TRBV30 to TRBJ2-1; TRBD2 might be the D (6 bases). Trimming removed 3 bases from V and 4 bases from J, with 13 bases in between. The CDR3 loop spans 14 amino acids. CDR1 and CDR2 from the germline V gene are GTSNPN and SVGIG (reference sequence).

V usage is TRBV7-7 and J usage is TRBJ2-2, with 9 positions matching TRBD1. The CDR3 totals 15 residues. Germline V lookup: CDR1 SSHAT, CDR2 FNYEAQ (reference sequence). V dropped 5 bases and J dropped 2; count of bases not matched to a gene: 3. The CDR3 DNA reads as TGTGCCAGCAGCCCGGGACAGGGTAACACCGGGGAGCTGTTTTTT. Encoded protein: CASSPGQGNTGELFF. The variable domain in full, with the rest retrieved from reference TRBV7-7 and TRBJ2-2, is GAGVSQSPRYKVTKRGQDVTLRCDPISSHATLYWYQQALGQGPEFLTYFNYEAQPDKSGLPSDRFSAERPEGSISTLTIQRTEQRDSAMYRCASSPGQGNTGELFFGEGSRLTVL.

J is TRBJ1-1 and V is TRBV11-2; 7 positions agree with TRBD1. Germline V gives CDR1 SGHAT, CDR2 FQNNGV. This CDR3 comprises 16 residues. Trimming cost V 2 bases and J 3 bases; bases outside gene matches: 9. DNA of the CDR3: TGTGCCAGCAGCTTATTCGGGGGTCAGGGGGACACTGAAGCTTTCTTT. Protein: CASSLFGGQGDTEAFF. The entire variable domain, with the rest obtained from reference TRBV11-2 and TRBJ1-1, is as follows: EAGVAQSPRYKIIEKRQSVAFWCNPISGHATLYWYQQILGQGPKLLIQFQNNGVVDDSQLPKDRFSAERLKGVDSTLKIQPAKLEDSAVYLCASSLFGGQGDTEAFFGQGTRLTVV.

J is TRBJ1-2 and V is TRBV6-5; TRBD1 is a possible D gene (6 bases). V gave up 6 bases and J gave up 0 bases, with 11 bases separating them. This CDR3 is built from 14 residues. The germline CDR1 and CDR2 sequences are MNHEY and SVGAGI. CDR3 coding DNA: TGTGCCAGCAGCCCACAGGGCCCTAACTATGGCTACACCTTC. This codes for CASSPQGPNYGYTF.

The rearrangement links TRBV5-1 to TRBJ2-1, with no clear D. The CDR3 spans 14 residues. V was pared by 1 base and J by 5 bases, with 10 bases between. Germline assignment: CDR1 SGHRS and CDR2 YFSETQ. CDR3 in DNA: TGCGCCAGCAGCTTGTATGTTCGGGACAATGAGCAGTTCTTC. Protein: CASSLYVRDNEQFF.

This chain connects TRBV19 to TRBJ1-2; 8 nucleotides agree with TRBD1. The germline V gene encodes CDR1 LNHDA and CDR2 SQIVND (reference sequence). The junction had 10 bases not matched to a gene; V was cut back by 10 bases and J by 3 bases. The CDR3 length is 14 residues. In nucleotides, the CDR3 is TGTGCCATAAAACCCACAGGGGGGGACTATGGCTACACCTTC. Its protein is CAIKPTGGDYGYTF.

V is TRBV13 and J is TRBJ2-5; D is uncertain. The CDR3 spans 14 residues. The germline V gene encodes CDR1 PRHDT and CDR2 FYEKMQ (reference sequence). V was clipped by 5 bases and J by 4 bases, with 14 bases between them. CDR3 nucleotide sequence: TGTGCCAGCAGCGGCGGCCGGATGGTAGAGACCCAGTACTTC. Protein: CASSGGRMVETQYF. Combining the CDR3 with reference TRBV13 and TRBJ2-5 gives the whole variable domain AAGVIQSPRHLIKEKRETATLKCYPIPRHDTVYWYQQGPGQDPQFLISFYEKMQSDKGSIPDRFSAQQFSDYHSELNMSSLELGDSALYFCASSGGRMVETQYFGPGTRLLVL.

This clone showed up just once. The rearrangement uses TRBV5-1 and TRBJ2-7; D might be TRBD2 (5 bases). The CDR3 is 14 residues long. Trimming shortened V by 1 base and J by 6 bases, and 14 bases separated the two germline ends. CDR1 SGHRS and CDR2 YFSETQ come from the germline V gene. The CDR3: CASSLLRSEGEQYF. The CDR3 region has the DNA TGCGCCAGCAGCTTGTTGCGGTCAGAGGGCGAGCAGTACTTC. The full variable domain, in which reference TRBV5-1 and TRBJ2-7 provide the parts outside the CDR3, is KAGVTQTPRYLIKTRGQQVTLSCSPISGHRSVSWYQQTPGQGLQFLFEYFSETQRNKGNFPGRFSGRQFSNSRSEMNVSTLELGDSALYLCASSLLRSEGEQYFGPGTRLTVT.

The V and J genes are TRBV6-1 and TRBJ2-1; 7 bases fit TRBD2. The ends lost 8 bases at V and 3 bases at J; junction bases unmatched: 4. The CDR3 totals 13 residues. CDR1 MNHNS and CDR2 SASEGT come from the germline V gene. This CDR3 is CASHREGYNEQFF. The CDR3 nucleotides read TGTGCCAGCCATAGGGAGGGCTACAATGAGCAGTTCTTC.

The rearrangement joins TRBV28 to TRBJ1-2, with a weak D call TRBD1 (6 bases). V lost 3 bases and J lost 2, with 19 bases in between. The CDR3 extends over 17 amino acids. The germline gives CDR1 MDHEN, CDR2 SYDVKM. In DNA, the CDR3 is TGTGCCAGCAGTTTGGCCCTTGGGGGGGGGCGGAACTATGGCTACACCTTC. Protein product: CASSLALGGGRNYGYTF.

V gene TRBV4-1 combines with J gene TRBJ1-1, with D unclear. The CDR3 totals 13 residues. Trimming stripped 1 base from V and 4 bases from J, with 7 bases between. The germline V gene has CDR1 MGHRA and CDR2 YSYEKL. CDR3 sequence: CASSQAGSTEAFF. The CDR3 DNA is TGCGCCAGCAGCCAAGCAGGAAGCACTGAAGCTTTCTTT.

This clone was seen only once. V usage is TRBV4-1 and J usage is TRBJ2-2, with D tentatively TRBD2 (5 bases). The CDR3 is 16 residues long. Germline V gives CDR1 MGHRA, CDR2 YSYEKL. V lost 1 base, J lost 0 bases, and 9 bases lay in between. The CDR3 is CASSQVSGANTGELFF. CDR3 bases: TGCGCCAGCAGCCAAGTAAGCGGCGCGAACACCGGGGAGCTGTTTTTT.

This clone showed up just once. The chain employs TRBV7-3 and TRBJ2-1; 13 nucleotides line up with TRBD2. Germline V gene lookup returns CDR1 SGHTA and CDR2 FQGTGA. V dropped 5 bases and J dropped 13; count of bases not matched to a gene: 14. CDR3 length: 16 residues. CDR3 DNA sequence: TGTGCCAGCAGCCGACAAGCCTTTGGACTAGCGGGGGCTCAGTTCTTC. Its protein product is CASSRQAFGLAGAQFF. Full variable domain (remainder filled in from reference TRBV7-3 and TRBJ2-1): GAGVSQTPSNKVTEKGKYVELRCDPISGHTALYWYRQSLGQGPEFLIYFQGTGAADDSGLPNDRFFAVRPEGSVSTLKIQRTERGDSAVYLCASSRQAFGLAGAQFFGPGTRLTVL.

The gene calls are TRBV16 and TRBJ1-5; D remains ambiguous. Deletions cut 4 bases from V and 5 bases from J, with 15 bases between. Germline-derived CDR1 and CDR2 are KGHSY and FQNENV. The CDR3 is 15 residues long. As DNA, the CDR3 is TGTGCCAGCAGCCCCACTCGTGGGCCGTATCAGCCCCAGCATTTT. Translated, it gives CASSPTRGPYQPQHF.

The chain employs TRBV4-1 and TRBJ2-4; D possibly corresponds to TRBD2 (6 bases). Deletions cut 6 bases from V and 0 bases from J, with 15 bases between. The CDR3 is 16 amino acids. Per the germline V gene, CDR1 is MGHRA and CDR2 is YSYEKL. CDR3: CASRPTSRLAKNIQYF. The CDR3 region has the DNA TGCGCCAGCAGGCCTACTAGCAGACTAGCCAAAAACATTCAGTACTTC.

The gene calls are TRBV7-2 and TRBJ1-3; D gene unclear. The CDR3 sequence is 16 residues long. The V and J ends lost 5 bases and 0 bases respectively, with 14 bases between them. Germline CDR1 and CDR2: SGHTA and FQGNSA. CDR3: CASSPTFTSSGNTIYF. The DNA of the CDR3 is TGTGCCAGCAGCCCAACCTTTACGAGCTCTGGAAACACCATATATTTT.

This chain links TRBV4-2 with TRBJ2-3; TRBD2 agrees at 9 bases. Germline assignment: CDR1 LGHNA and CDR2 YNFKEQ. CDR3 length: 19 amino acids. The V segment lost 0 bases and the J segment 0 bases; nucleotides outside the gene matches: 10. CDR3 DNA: TGTGCCAGCAGCCAAGAAGTCTCCCAGCGGGGGGTTAGCACAGATACGCAGTATTTT. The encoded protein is CASSQEVSQRGVSTDTQYF.

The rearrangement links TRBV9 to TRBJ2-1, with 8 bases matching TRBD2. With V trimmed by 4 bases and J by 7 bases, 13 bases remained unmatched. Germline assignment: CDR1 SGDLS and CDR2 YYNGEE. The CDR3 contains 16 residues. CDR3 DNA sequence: TGTGCCAGCAGCCCCTGGACTAGCAGCTATATAAATGAGCAGTTCTTC. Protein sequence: CASSPWTSSYINEQFF.

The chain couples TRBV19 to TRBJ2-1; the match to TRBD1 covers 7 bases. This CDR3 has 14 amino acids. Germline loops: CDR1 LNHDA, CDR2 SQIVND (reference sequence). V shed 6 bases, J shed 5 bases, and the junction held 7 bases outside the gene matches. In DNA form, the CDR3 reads TGTGCCAGTAGCAAGAGGGACAGAGACAATGAGCAGTTCTTC. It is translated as CASSKRDRDNEQFF.

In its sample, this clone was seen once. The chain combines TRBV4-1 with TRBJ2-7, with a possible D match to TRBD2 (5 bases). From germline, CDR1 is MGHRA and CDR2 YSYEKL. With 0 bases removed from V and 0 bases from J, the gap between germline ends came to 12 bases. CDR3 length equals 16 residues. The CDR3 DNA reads TGCGCCAGCAGCCAAGATCCCCGTACTAGCTCCTACGAGCAGTACTTC. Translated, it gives CASSQDPRTSSYEQYF.

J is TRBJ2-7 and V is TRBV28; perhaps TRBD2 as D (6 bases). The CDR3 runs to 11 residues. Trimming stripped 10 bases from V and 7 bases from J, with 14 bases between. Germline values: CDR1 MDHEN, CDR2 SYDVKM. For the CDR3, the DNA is TGTGCCACCACTAGCCCGGGGGAGCAGTACTTC. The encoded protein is CATTSPGEQYF.

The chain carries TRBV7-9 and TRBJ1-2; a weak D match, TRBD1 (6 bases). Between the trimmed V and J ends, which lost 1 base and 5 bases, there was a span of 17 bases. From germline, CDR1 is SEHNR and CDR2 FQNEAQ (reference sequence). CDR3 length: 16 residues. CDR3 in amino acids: CASSLEQGQRHYGYTF. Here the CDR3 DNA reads TGTGCCAGCAGCTTAGAACAGGGCCAACGTCATTATGGCTACACCTTC.